The clone carrying this T cell receptor (beta chain) was detected many times. Its antigen is as yet unknown. This sample is drawn from a study of human T cells and chemical hapten exposure. Turning to the study itself: Predominantly women, the patients had alopecia areata, totalis or universalis.

TCRdb independently ran MiXCR on the RACE reads; one entry per CDR3 protein. Seen here are 11,000 to 15,000 distinct CDR3 sequences, about a sixth observed once, and the top ten hold 7.2%. V lost 7 bases and J lost 8; bases outside the gene matches: 5. CDR1 and CDR2 from the germline V gene are SQVTM and ANQGSEA. The CDR3 sequence is 11 residues long. The time point is: patch test 1, 2 weeks after DPC sensitization. The treatment denotes: therapeutic diphenylcyclopropenone sensitization with weekly scalp DPC. The donor pool consisted of alopecia patients aged 18 to 70 years, considered suitable for DPC. Researchers extracted total RNA from unfractionated whole blood. The study's findings and limits: Unchanged with DPC sensitization were TCRs above 1 in 1000 frequency.

This material consisted of whole blood, taken in connection with sensitization to the hapten diphenylcyclopropenone (DPC). This TCR derives from a woman under 40 with alopecia areata. Some clones in this sample may be carry-over from other donors' samples. The V call is TRBV29-1, the J call TRBJ1-2, with TRBD1 matching 9 bases. DNA for the CDR3: TGCAGCGCGTGGGACAGGGACGGCTACACCTTC. Translation gives CSAWDRDGYTF.